These 30 T cell receptor beta chains were sequenced from one sample in a study of early T cells in non-severe SARS-CoV-2 infection. TCRdb analysed the 5' RACE reads with MiXCR anew, one entry per CDR3 protein. Here the sample spans under 70,000 distinct CDR3 sequences, over 9.5% being singletons. The sample taken for sequencing was whole blood. The receptors were gathered from an adult who was a healthcare worker with PCR-confirmed SARS-CoV-2 infection or an uninfected control (not recorded which).

This clonotype was observed many times. Here the CDR3 reads CASSQGEEKLFF. The CDR3 DNA reads TGTGCCAGCAGCCAGGGAGAAGAAAAACTGTTTTTT. The chain employs TRBV2 and TRBJ1-4; the D gene is possibly TRBD1 (5 bases). Trimming took 6 bases from V and 8 from J, leaving 10 bases between them. CDR3 length: 12 amino acids. CDR1 is SNHLY and CDR2 is FYNNEI in the germline V gene.

The chain employs TRBV28 and TRBJ1-1; no firm D call. The CDR3 runs 14 residues. Trimming stripped 2 bases from V and 4 bases from J, with 11 bases between. Germline V gene data show CDR1 as MDHEN and CDR2 as SYDVKM. The CDR3 is CASSLGILGTEAFF. DNA for the CDR3: TGTGCCAGCAGTTTAGGAATCCTGGGCACTGAAGCTTTCTTT.

The V gene is TRBV28, the J gene TRBJ2-5, with D unclear. The V and J ends lost 5 bases and 5 bases respectively, with 9 bases between them. The CDR3 totals 12 residues. Looked up from germline, CDR1 is MDHEN and CDR2 is SYDVKM. DNA of the CDR3: TGTGCCAGCAGTCACCATCTGGAGACCCAGTACTTC. Translating gives CASSHHLETQYF.

This clonotype was counted only a few times. The chain recombines TRBV2 with TRBJ2-1, with 8 bases matching TRBD1. Germline CDR1 reads SNHLY; CDR2 reads FYNNEI. With V trimmed by 9 bases and J by 5 bases, 12 bases remained unmatched. The CDR3 is 15 residues long. The CDR3 nucleotides read TGTGCCAGTCAAGTTGGGACAGGCGAAAACAATGAGCAGTTCTTC. Encoded protein: CASQVGTGENNEQFF.

V usage is TRBV29-1 and J usage is TRBJ2-5; D is ambiguous. The CDR3 is 12 amino acids. CDR1 and CDR2 (germline): SQVTM, ANQGSEA. V was trimmed by 7 bases and J by 3 bases, leaving 12 bases between them. Here the CDR3 reads CSGDDAKETQYF. The CDR3 DNA reads TGCAGCGGGGATGACGCTAAAGAGACCCAGTACTTC.

The sample holds a few counts of this clonotype. V usage is TRBV29-1 and J usage is TRBJ2-7, with no clear D. This CDR3 is built from 12 residues. V lost 4 bases, J lost 3 bases, and 10 bases lay in between. Germline V gene sequence: CDR1 SQVTM, CDR2 ANQGSEA. CDR3 DNA: TGCAGCGTTGTGGAAAATCACTACGAGCAGTACTTC. Protein: CSVVENHYEQYF.

V gene TRBV10-3 combines with J gene TRBJ2-7; 10 bases fit TRBD1. Germline V gene lookup returns CDR1 ENHRY and CDR2 SYGVKD. V dropped 5 bases and J dropped 6; count of bases not matched to a gene: 4. The CDR3 has 13 amino acids. The CDR3 nucleotides read TGTGCCATCAGTCCGGGACAGGGGCGCGAGCAGTACTTC. The encoded protein is CAISPGQGREQYF.

This sequence joins TRBV7-7 and TRBJ1-4; D unresolved. Germline V gives CDR1 SSHAT, CDR2 FNYEAQ (reference sequence). Trimming stripped 3 bases from V and 7 bases from J, with 24 bases between. The CDR3 runs 18 residues. CDR3 sequence reads: CASSLSFRRRPGGEKLFF. CDR3 DNA: TGTGCCAGCAGCTTGAGTTTTCGGCGGCGCCCCGGCGGTGAAAAACTGTTTTTT.

This clonotype has only one observation. The chain combines TRBV29-1 with TRBJ2-1, with D tentatively TRBD1 or TRBD2 (5 bases each). CDR1 and CDR2 from the germline V gene are SQVTM and ANQGSEA. This CDR3 contains 9 residues. Trimming took off 4 bases at V and 14 bases at J, with 9 bases between the two ends. The CDR3 nucleotides are TGCAGCGTTGGGGACGGAAAGTTCTTC. Protein sequence: CSVGDGKFF.

The sample holds a few counts of this clonotype. This sequence joins TRBV3-1 and TRBJ2-7; 13 bases are a match to TRBD2. The CDR3 has 16 amino acids. Germline V gene lookup returns CDR1 LGHDT and CDR2 YNNKEL (reference sequence). V was clipped by 4 bases and J by 2 bases; unmatched bases: 5. CDR3 region: CASSPLAGGPPYEQYF. CDR3 sequence (DNA): TGTGCCAGCAGCCCACTAGCGGGGGGGCCTCCCTACGAGCAGTACTTC.

This clonotype has a handful of counts. One end of the junction does not line up with germline, which may come from a read error. The rearrangement links TRBV6-5 to TRBJ1-4; the match to TRBD1 covers 7 bases. This CDR3 spans 14 amino acids. Germline V gene data show CDR1 as MNHEY and CDR2 as SVGAGI. The CDR3 reads CACRGISTNEKLFF. The DNA of the CDR3 is TGTGCCTGCAGGGGGATCTCAACTAATGAAAAACTGTTTTTT.

This clonotype was seen ten or more times. This rearrangement joins TRBV7-2 to TRBJ2-3; D may be TRBD2 (5 bases). The V gene lost 1 base and the J gene lost 2 bases, with 10 bases spanning the gap. Germline CDR1 reads SGHTA; CDR2 reads FQGNSA. This CDR3 comprises 15 residues. The CDR3 here is CASSLVYGITDTQYF. CDR3 DNA sequence: TGTGCCAGCAGCTTAGTTTACGGGATCACAGATACGCAGTATTTT.

In its sample, this clonotype was seen many times. The rearrangement joins TRBV7-9 to TRBJ2-5; D remains unclear. Germline V CDR1 and CDR2: SEHNR, FQNEAQ (reference sequence). The ends were cut back, 6 bases at V and 5 bases at J, with 7 bases in the middle. There are 11 residues in the CDR3. CDR3: CASSYYETQYF. CDR3 nucleotides: TGTGCCAGCAGTTATTATGAGACCCAGTACTTC.

This clonotype was picked up many times. The chain carries TRBV29-1 and TRBJ1-2; D possibly corresponds to TRBD1 (6 bases). V lost 4 bases and J lost 3, with 21 bases in between. Germline values: CDR1 SQVTM, CDR2 ANQGSEA. The CDR3 length is 16 residues. The CDR3 bases are TGCAGCGTTGCAAGTTTCTGGGGGCGGATGGACTATGGCTACACCTTC. This translates into CSVASFWGRMDYGYTF.

The J gene is TRBJ2-6, the V gene TRBV4-2; D remains ambiguous. The CDR3 loop spans 16 amino acids. CDR1 and CDR2 (germline): LGHNA, YNFKEQ. V was shortened by 0 bases and J by 2 bases, with 8 bases between the two germline ends. The DNA for the CDR3 is TGTGCCAGCAGCCAAGAGGCACAAACTGGGGCCAACGTCCTGACTTTC. Translation: CASSQEAQTGANVLTF.

A few counts support this clonotype. This chain joins TRBV30 and TRBJ1-4; a weak D match, TRBD1 (5 bases). The germline V gene has CDR1 GTSNPN and CDR2 SVGIG (reference sequence). V shed 5 bases and J shed 10 bases, with 20 bases lying between them. The CDR3 is 14 residues long. The CDR3 loop is CAWGGGGALGKLFF. The DNA for the CDR3 is TGTGCCTGGGGTGGAGGCGGGGCGCTGGGAAAACTGTTTTTT.

The J gene is TRBJ1-4, the V gene TRBV28, with 9 nucleotides matching TRBD1. The CDR3 is made up of 14 amino acids. Germline loops: CDR1 MDHEN, CDR2 SYDVKM. J lost 3 bases, V lost 5 bases, and 1 base had no gene match. The CDR3 sequence: CASSRTGANEKLFF. DNA for the CDR3: TGTGCCAGCAGTCGGACAGGGGCTAATGAAAAACTGTTTTTT.

The rearrangement links TRBV20-1 to TRBJ2-3; D gene ambiguous. CDR3 length equals 12 residues. Per germline, CDR1 DFQATT and CDR2 SNEGSKA (reference sequence). V dropped 3 bases and J dropped 4 bases, with 8 bases sitting between them. The CDR3 DNA reads TGCAGTGCTAGTGGGGTTCCAGATACGCAGTATTTT. This gives the protein CSASGVPDTQYF.

This clonotype was seen more than once but under ten times. The chain joins TRBV19 to TRBJ1-2; D remains unclear. This CDR3 has 16 residues. V lost 7 bases and J lost 5, with 23 bases in between. Looked up from germline, CDR1 is LNHDA and CDR2 is SQIVND (reference sequence). The CDR3 loop is CASTPQGLDLRYGYTF. CDR3 nucleotide sequence: TGTGCCAGTACCCCGCAAGGACTAGACCTACGGTATGGCTACACCTTC.

This chain joins TRBV11-2 and TRBJ2-3; the match to TRBD2 covers 11 bases. CDR3 length: 16 amino acids. With V trimmed by 6 bases and J by 2 bases, 7 bases remained unmatched. Germline CDR1 reads SGHAT; CDR2 reads FQNNGV. The CDR3 protein is CASSLLAGGATDTQYF. As DNA, the CDR3 is TGTGCCAGCAGTCTTCTAGCGGGAGGTGCCACAGATACGCAGTATTTT.

This chain uses TRBV6-5 with TRBJ2-1, with D possibly being TRBD2 (6 bases). The V end lost 2 bases, the J end lost 4 bases, and 18 bases lay between the germline ends. The germline V gene encodes CDR1 MNHEY and CDR2 SVGAGI. CDR3 size: 17 residues. As DNA, the CDR3 is TGTGCCAGCAGTTACAACAGAGGTACCGGGAGTTACAATGAGCAGTTCTTC. Encoded protein: CASSYNRGTGSYNEQFF.

There are many counts of this clonotype. J is TRBJ2-3 and V is TRBV10-3; D might be TRBD2 (5 bases). The length of the CDR3 is 13 residues. V lost 0 bases, J lost 6 bases, and 7 bases lay in between. Germline V gene lookup returns CDR1 ENHRY and CDR2 SYGVKD. The CDR3 loop is CAISESGGDTQYF. CDR3 in DNA: TGTGCCATCAGTGAGTCCGGCGGGGATACGCAGTATTTT.

This clonotype appeared many times. This chain connects TRBV12-3 or TRBV12-4 to TRBJ2-3; the D is unclear. The CDR3 consists of 12 residues. The V end lost 10 bases, the J end lost 3 bases, and 11 bases lay between the germline ends. The CDR3 sequence is CATSGVTDTQYF. The CDR3 nucleotides are TGTGCCACTTCTGGGGTGACAGATACGCAGTATTTT.

The V gene is TRBV12-5, the J gene TRBJ1-1, with unresolved D. Germline-derived CDR1 and CDR2 are LGHNT and FRNRAP. The V and J ends lost 1 base and 0 bases respectively, with 3 bases between them. The CDR3 contains 13 residues. CDR3 bases: TGTGCTAGTGGTTTGGAATTGAACACTGAAGCTTTCTTT. Translated: CASGLELNTEAFF.

This clonotype was seen only a few times. The rearrangement joins TRBV14 to TRBJ1-1; D call uncertain. Germline V gives CDR1 SGHDN, CDR2 FVKESK. The CDR3 totals 13 residues. V gave up 3 bases and J gave up 2 bases, with 7 bases separating them. This CDR3 reads CASSQQYNTEAFF. In nucleotides, the CDR3 is TGTGCCAGCAGCCAGCAGTATAACACTGAAGCTTTCTTT.

V and J are TRBV28 and TRBJ1-6; D call uncertain. This CDR3 comprises 14 residues. Germline CDR1 is MDHEN and CDR2 is SYDVKM. Trimming removed 6 bases at V and 14 bases at J, with 20 bases between. The DNA of the CDR3 is TGTGCCAGCAGCCCGACGCCAGGTATATCTACCCTCCACTTT. It translates to CASSPTPGISTLHF. The full variable domain, completed using reference TRBV28 and TRBJ1-6, is DVKVTQSSRYLVKRTGEKVFLECVQDMDHENMFWYRQDPGLGLRLIYFSYDVKMKEKGDIPEGYSVSREKKERFSLILESASTNQTSMYLCASSPTPGISTLHFGNGTRLTVT.

This chain connects TRBV15 to TRBJ2-4; 9 bases align to TRBD2. V lost 0 bases and J lost 0; bases outside the gene matches: 6. Looked up from germline, CDR1 is LNHNV and CDR2 is YYDKDF (reference sequence). The CDR3 covers 18 residues. CDR3 in DNA: TGTGCCACCAGCAGAGATCGACTAGCGGAATTAGCCAAAAACATTCAGTACTTC. Amino acids: CATSRDRLAELAKNIQYF.

This clonotype was detected only a few times. The chain links TRBV9 to TRBJ2-1; D unresolved. V was trimmed by 0 bases and J by 4 bases, leaving 8 bases between them. In germline, CDR1 is SGDLS, CDR2 YYNGEE. The CDR3 covers 14 residues. The CDR3 here is CASSVEETYNEQFF. Written as DNA, the CDR3 is TGTGCCAGCAGCGTAGAGGAAACGTACAATGAGCAGTTCTTC. The full variable domain, with the rest looked up from reference TRBV9 and TRBJ2-1, is DSGVTQTPKHLITATGQRVTLRCSPRSGDLSVYWYQQSLDQGLQFLIQYYNGEERAKGNILERFSAQQFPDLHSELNLSSLELGDSALYFCASSVEETYNEQFFGPGTRLTVL.

CDR3: CASTRSPRLASGELFF. The CDR3 DNA reads TGTGCCAGCACCCGCTCCCCCCGACTAGCGTCCGGGGAGCTGTTTTTT. The chain couples TRBV12-3 or TRBV12-4 to TRBJ2-2; 8 bases are shared with TRBD2. J lost 6 bases, V lost 7 bases, and 13 bases had no gene match. The CDR3 runs to 16 residues.

This clonotype was seen at least ten times. The J gene is TRBJ1-6, the V gene TRBV6-5; D remains unclear. Trimming removed 4 bases at V and 8 bases at J, with 9 bases between. This CDR3 spans 13 amino acids. Germline V CDR1 and CDR2: MNHEY, SVGAGI. The CDR3 here is CASSSAEYSPLHF. In DNA form, the CDR3 reads TGTGCCAGCAGTTCGGCAGAGTATTCACCCCTCCACTTT.